This passage covers 6 T cell receptor beta chains from one sample sequenced in a study of blood T cell repertoires in COVID-19. Sequenced by immunoSEQ multiplex PCR; TCRdb stores in-frame clones only, minus some. This table holds about 69,000 clones, more than 75% found once. Sequencing was performed on peripheral blood. These receptors were taken from a human donor in a cohort sampled during active COVID-19.

This chain links TRBV27 with TRBJ1-6; 8 nucleotides line up with TRBD1. Germline V lookup: CDR1 MNHEY, CDR2 SMNVEV (reference sequence). The CDR3 has 18 amino acids. V was clipped by 3 bases and J by 0 bases; unmatched bases: 7. The CDR3 here is CASSFMAGGSSYNSPLHF. Written as DNA, the CDR3 is TGTGCCAGCAGTTTTATGGCAGGGGGCAGCTCCTATAATTCACCCCTCCACTTT.

This clone appeared a few times. The rearrangement uses TRBV10-3 and TRBJ2-1; unclear D gene. This CDR3 has 13 amino acids. The ends were cut back, 4 bases at V and 5 bases at J, with 9 bases in the middle. Germline V CDR1 and CDR2: ENHRY, SYGVKD. Here the CDR3 reads CAISGLADNEQFF. CDR3 nucleotide sequence: TGTGCCATCAGTGGCTTAGCCGACAATGAGCAGTTCTTC.

The chain joins TRBV6-5 to TRBJ1-5; 10 bases align to TRBD1. The germline CDR1 and CDR2 sequences are MNHEY and SVGAGI. The CDR3 totals 13 residues. V shed 6 bases, J shed 5 bases, and the junction held 1 base outside the gene matches. CDR3 in DNA: TGTGCCAGCAGAGGACAGGGGGATCAGCCCCAGCATTTT. Protein product: CASRGQGDQPQHF.

The V gene is TRBV15, the J gene TRBJ1-5; D gene uncertain. The V gene lost 5 bases and the J gene lost 0 bases, with 11 bases spanning the gap. From germline, CDR1 is LNHNV and CDR2 YYDKDF (reference sequence). The CDR3 is 15 residues long. The CDR3, as DNA: TGTGCCACCAGCCTCGAGGGCAGTAGCAATCAGCCCCAGCATTTT. Translated: CATSLEGSSNQPQHF.

A single count supports this clone. The chain joins TRBV2 to TRBJ2-2; a weak D match, TRBD2 (7 bases). The CDR3 has 14 amino acids. Germline lookup yields CDR1 SNHLY and CDR2 FYNNEI. Trimming left V 7 bases short and J 0 bases short, with 9 bases between. CDR3 in amino acids: CASKGGTNTGELFF. CDR3 DNA: TGTGCCAGCAAGGGGGGGACGAACACCGGGGAGCTGTTTTTT. Complete variable domain (other parts from reference TRBV2 and TRBJ2-2): EPEVTQTPSHQVTQMGQEVILRCVPISNHLYFYWYRQILGQKVEFLVSFYNNEISEKSEIFDDQFSVERPDGSNFTLKIRSTKLEDSAMYFCASKGGTNTGELFFGEGSRLTVL.

The chain joins TRBV27 to TRBJ1-2; D uncertain. This CDR3 has 16 residues. Trimming cost V 5 bases and J 2 bases, with 18 bases left between them. Germline-derived CDR1 and CDR2 are MNHEY and SMNVEV (reference sequence). CDR3 protein: CASSPQWAYENYGYTF. CDR3 in DNA: TGTGCCAGCAGTCCTCAATGGGCTTATGAAAACTATGGCTACACCTTC.